The subject of this entry is one T cell receptor (beta chain). This entry comes from a study of regulatory T cells in long-lasting Graves disease. As for time point: newly diagnosed GD, antithyroid drugs for less than 3 months. PBMC-extracted RNA yielded the TCR library. Germline V CDR1 and CDR2: LNHNV, YYDKDF (reference sequence). Trimming removed 6 bases from V and 0 bases from J, with 9 bases in between. The CDR3 totals 14 residues. The TCR beta library used iRepertoire HTBI primers with Arm-PCR amplification of CDR3. TCRdb itself ran the multiplex PCR reads through MiXCR, one entry per CDR3 protein. The table shows hundreds of thousands of distinct CDR3 sequences, with approximately 12% occurring only once. These data were also reused for a study on T cells in Graves' hyperthyroidism and ophthalmopathy. From that report: Prediction of ophthalmopathy progression came a median roughly 6.7 months pre-onset.

The sequence was collected from a woman aged 25 to 45 with Graves disease. The starting material was peripheral blood mononuclear cells (PBMCs), obtained at new diagnosis, from a patient treated with antithyroid drugs. The J gene is TRBJ2-1, the V gene TRBV15; D gene ambiguous. The CDR3 region has the DNA TGTGCCACCAGTGGAGCCAGCTCCTACAATGAGCAGTTCTTC. As protein: CATSGASSYNEQFF.